Only a few counts were recorded for the clone carrying this TCR beta chain. The target antigen is unknown. This entry is derived from a study of beta chain features in type 1 diabetes. Germline CDR1 and CDR2: GTSNPN and SVGIG (reference sequence). The CDR3 length is 12 residues. Study conclusions and caveats: VDJ junctions from type 1 diabetes patients carried fewer insertions and larger deletions.

What was sequenced were expressed TCRB transcripts, since all of the isolated RNA had been reverse transcribed. TCRdb keeps only in-frame clones here, not all; method: immunoSEQ multiplex PCR. Of 150,000 to 160,000 clones in the sample, around 10% are singletons; the top ten hold roughly 2%. Sequenced sample: central memory CD4+ T cells from blood. The chain recombines TRBV30 with TRBJ2-3; D is possibly TRBD2 (6 bases). The receptor was derived from a man younger than 35 in good health. Here the CDR3 reads CAVVAGWGTQYF. The CDR3 DNA sequence: TGTGCTGTGGTGGCGGGGTGGGGTACGCAGTATTTT. Full variable domain (outside the CDR3, taken from reference TRBV30 and TRBJ2-3): SQTIHQWPATLVQPVGSPLSLECTVEGTSNPNLYWYRQAAGRGLQLLFYSVGIGQISSEVPQNLSASRPQDRQFILSSKKLLLSDSGFYLCAVVAGWGTQYFGPGTRLTVL.